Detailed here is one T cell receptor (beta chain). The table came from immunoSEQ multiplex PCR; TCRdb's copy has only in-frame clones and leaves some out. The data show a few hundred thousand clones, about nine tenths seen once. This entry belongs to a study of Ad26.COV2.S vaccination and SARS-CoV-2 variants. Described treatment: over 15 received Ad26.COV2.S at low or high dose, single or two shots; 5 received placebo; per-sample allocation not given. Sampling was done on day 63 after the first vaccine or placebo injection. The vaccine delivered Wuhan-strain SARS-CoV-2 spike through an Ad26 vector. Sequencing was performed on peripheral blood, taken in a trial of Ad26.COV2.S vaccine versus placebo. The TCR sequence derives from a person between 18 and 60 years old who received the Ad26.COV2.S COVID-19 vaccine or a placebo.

DNA for the CDR3: TGTGCCAGCAGTTACAGCCGGCAGGCCAACTATGGCTACACCTTC. It specifies CASSYSRQANYGYTF. The rearrangement links TRBV6-2 or TRBV6-3 to TRBJ1-2; D gene uncertain. The CDR3 extends over 15 amino acids. Germline CDR1 is MNHEY and CDR2 is SVGEGT. Trimming pared 2 bases from V and 2 bases from J, leaving 12 bases between.